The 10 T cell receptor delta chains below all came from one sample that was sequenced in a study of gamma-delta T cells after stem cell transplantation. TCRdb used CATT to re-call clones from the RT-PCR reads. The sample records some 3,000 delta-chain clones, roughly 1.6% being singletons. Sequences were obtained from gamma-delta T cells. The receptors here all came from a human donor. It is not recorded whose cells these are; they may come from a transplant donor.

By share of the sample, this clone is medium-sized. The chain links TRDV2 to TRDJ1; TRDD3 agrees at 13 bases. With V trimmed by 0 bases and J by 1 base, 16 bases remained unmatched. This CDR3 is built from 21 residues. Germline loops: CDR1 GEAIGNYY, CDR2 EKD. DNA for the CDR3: TGTGCCTGTGACACCGTGGAGTCAGGGACTGGGGGATACGGGCGCACCGATAAACTCATCTTT. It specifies CACDTVESGTGGYGRTDKLIF.

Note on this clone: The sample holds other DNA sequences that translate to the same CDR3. The CDR3: CALGELTLIWPFWGIRTSTDKLIF. CDR3 nucleotide sequence: TGTGCTCTTGGGGAACTAACCCTCATCTGGCCCTTCTGGGGGATACGTACGAGCACCGATAAACTCATCTTT. The rearrangement links TRDV1 to TRDJ1; 12 bases are shared with TRDD3. Germline CDR1 is TSWWSYY and CDR2 is QGS. The CDR3 has 24 amino acids. Germline trimming cut 0 bases from V and 1 base from J; bases unmatched to any gene: 24.

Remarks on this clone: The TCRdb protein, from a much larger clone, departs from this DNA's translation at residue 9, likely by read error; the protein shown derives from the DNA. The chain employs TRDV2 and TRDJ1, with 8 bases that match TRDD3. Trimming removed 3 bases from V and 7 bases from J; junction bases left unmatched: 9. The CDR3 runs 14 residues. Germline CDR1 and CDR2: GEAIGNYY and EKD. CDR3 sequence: CACDPVLGGTKLIF. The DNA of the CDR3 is TGTGCCTGTGACCCCGTACTGGGGGGTACTAAACTCATCTTT.

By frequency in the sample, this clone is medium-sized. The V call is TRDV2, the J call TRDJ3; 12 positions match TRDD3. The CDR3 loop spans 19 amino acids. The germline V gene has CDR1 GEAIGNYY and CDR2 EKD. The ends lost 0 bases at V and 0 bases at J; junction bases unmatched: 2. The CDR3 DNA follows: TGTGCCTGTGACACCGTACTGGGGGATACCTCCTGGGACACCCGACAGATGTTTTTC. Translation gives CACDTVLGDTSWDTRQMFF.

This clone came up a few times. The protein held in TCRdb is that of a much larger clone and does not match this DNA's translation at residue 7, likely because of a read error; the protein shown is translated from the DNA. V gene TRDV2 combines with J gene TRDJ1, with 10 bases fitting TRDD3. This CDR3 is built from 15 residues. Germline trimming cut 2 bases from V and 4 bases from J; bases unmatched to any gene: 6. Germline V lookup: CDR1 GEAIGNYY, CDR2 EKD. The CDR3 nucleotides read TGTGCCTGTGACAGAGGGGGGGGGATACGCGATAAACTCATCTTT. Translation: CACDRGGGIRDKLIF.

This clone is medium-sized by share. CDR3 region: CACDTVARAYTDKLIF. The CDR3, as DNA: TGTGCCTGTGACACCGTCGCAAGGGCGTACACCGATAAACTCATCTTT. The rearrangement joins TRDV2 to TRDJ1, with D unclear. The germline gives CDR1 GEAIGNYY, CDR2 EKD. V was cut by 0 bases and J by 0 bases, with 13 bases left in between. The CDR3 has 16 amino acids.

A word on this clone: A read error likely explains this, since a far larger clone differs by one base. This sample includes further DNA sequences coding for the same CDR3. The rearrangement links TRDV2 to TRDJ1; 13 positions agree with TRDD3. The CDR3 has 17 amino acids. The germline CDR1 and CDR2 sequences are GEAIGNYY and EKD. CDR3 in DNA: TGCGCCTGTGATTCCCTTACTGGGGGATACGAGACCGATAAACTCATCTTT. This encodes CACDSLTGGYETDKLIF.

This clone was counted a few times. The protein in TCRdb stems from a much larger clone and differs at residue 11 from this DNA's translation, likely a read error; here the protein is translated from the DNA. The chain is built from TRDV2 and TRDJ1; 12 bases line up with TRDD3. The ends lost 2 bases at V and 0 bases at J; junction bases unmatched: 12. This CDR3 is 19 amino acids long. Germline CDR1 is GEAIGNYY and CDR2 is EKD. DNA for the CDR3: TGTGCCTGTGACAATTTACTGGGGGATACCCTTTTGGACACCGATAAACTCATCTTT. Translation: CACDNLLGDTLLDTDKLIF.

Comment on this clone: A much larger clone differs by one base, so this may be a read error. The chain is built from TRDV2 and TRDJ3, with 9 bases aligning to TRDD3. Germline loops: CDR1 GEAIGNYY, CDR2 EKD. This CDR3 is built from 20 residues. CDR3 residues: CACDRILTGGPSWDTRQTFF. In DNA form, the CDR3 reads TGTGCCTGTGACCGAATCCTTACTGGGGGACCCTCCTGGGACACCCGACAGACGTTTTTC.

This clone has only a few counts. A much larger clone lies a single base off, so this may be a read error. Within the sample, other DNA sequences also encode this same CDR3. The CDR3 spells CACDMVGRDKLIF. CDR3 sequence (DNA): TGTGCCTGCGACATGGTAGGGAGGGATAAACTCATCTTT. The chain joins TRDV2 to TRDJ1; D gene unclear. The CDR3 consists of 13 residues. The germline V gene has CDR1 GEAIGNYY and CDR2 EKD.